This T cell receptor (beta chain) came from a study of T cell repertoires in ileal Crohn's disease. Study-level findings and limits: Clonal expansions were more frequent in active smokers than non-smokers at surgery.

The V gene's germline CDR1 is SGHTA and CDR2 FQGNSA. The CDR3 runs 13 residues. Trimming removed 7 bases at V and 4 bases at J, with 13 bases between. The table came from immunoSEQ multiplex PCR; TCRdb's copy has only in-frame clones and leaves some out. The sample records approximately 4,200 clones, roughly 74% being singletons. On this clone itself: The antigen is not known.

The sequenced sample was ileal tissue. The rearrangement joins TRBV7-2 to TRBJ1-2; D is unresolved. The sequence was collected from an adult with Crohn's disease. Here the CDR3 reads CASTGGRFYGYTF. The CDR3 DNA is TGTGCCAGCACAGGTGGTCGTTTCTATGGCTACACCTTC.